This T cell receptor (delta chain) emerged from a study of Vδ1+ human thymocytes. This clone came up a few times. The antigen is undetermined. V trimming: 1 base; J trimming: 12 bases; junction bases outside the gene matches: 12. The CDR3 is 16 residues long. Germline V lookup: CDR1 TSWWSYY, CDR2 QGS. RNA was extracted from the cells and then reverse transcribed. The CDR3 regions were amplified by multiplex PCR from V-gene primers to a constant-region primer. TCRdb fed the multiplex PCR reads to CATT. The sample records more than 45,000 delta-chain clones, approximately 15% being singletons. Findings and caveats of the study: Highly polyclonal TRG and TRD repertoires with Gaussian CDR3 length distributions appeared in thymus. Despite high sort purity, roughly 18% of thymic T cell receptor delta sequences were Vdelta2. Unexpected Vdelta2 sequences could cause misinterpretation of bulk repertoire data.

Between roughly 98% and 99.6% of sorted thymocytes were Vdelta1+. J is TRDJ1 and V is TRDV1, with 12 positions matching TRDD3. The source of this sequence is a girl less than two years old who had congenital heart surgery. The sample was Vdelta1+ gamma-delta thymocytes from the thymus. Subset indicated: FACS-sorted CD3+ TCRalphabeta- TCRVdelta1+ TCRVdelta2- thymocytes. The DNA for the CDR3 is TGTGCTCTTGGGGAACCCACGGTACTGGGGGATACCGGGATCATCTTT. Its protein is CALGEPTVLGDTGIIF.